One sample yielded the 4 T cell receptor beta chains listed below, sequenced in a study of blood T cell repertoires in COVID-19. The method was immunoSEQ multiplex PCR; TCRdb's version includes in-frame clones alone and lacks a portion of them. The sample yields over 60,000 clones, 85% to 90% seen once. Sequencing input: peripheral blood. Receptors originate from a woman of 80 years or more with active COVID-19.

This sequence joins TRBV24-1 and TRBJ2-1; no reliable D call. CDR1 KGHDR and CDR2 SFDVKD come from the germline V gene. CDR3 length equals 12 residues. The ends were cut back, 9 bases at V and 5 bases at J, with 10 bases in the middle. The CDR3 loop is CATGYGDNEQFF. In nucleotides, the CDR3 is TGTGCCACCGGTTATGGAGACAATGAGCAGTTCTTC.

The CDR3 sequence is CASSSGLSASYTQYF. CDR3 DNA sequence: TGTGCCAGTAGTTCCGGACTAAGCGCGAGCTATACGCAGTATTTT. The chain uses TRBV19 and TRBJ2-3; TRBD2 is a possible D gene (6 bases). This CDR3 spans 15 amino acids. Germline V gene lookup returns CDR1 LNHDA and CDR2 SQIVND (reference sequence). Between the trimmed V and J ends, which lost 5 bases and 7 bases, there was a span of 19 bases.

The chain uses TRBV24-1 and TRBJ2-5; TRBD2 matches at 7 bases. V gave up 7 bases and J gave up 1 base; unmatched junction bases: 2. This CDR3 is built from 13 residues. Germline V gives CDR1 KGHDR, CDR2 SFDVKD. The CDR3 reads CATRGGLQETQYF. The DNA of the CDR3 is TGTGCCACCAGGGGAGGGCTCCAAGAGACCCAGTACTTC.

J is TRBJ2-3 and V is TRBV27; D gene uncertain. The germline V gene has CDR1 MNHEY and CDR2 SMNVEV (reference sequence). V was cut by 4 bases and J by 1 base, with 6 bases left in between. This CDR3 has 13 amino acids. The CDR3 reads CASSSPGTDTQYF. The CDR3 nucleotides are TGTGCCAGCAGTTCCCCGGGCACAGATACGCAGTATTTT.